The rows below give T cell receptor beta chains drawn from one sample of a study of T cells expressing NK-cell markers. TCRdb reanalyzed the 5' RACE reads and collapses them to one entry per CDR3 protein, without DNA. In total, the table holds some 410,000 distinct CDR3 sequences. Source material: blood T cells: a sorted CD56 or NKG2C T cell subset, CD4+ or CD8+ T cells, or bulk PBMC T cells (not recorded which). These receptors were collected from a woman aged 18 to 69 in good health. Each CDR3 is given with its conserved first and last residue.

v_call,j_call,cdr3_aa
TRBV5-1,TRBJ2-2,CASRRDTNTGELFF
TRBV12-3/TRBV12-4,TRBJ2-1,CASSPLWGFDEQFF
TRBV7-9,TRBJ2-3,CASNNRDFTDTQYF
TRBV28,TRBJ2-4,CASSLRAGVWAKNIQYF
TRBV7-9,TRBJ2-3,CASSHPETGPTDTQYF
TRBV4-3,TRBJ2-1,CASSHLGGHEQFF
TRBV12-3/TRBV12-4,TRBJ2-1,CASSFSGRNSYNEQFF
TRBV7-8,TRBJ2-2,CASSSPGDFLTGELFF
TRBV5-1,TRBJ2-4,CASSLGGGAKNIQYF
TRBV19,TRBJ2-1,CASSMGGSSYNEQFF
TRBV20-1,TRBJ1-1,CSAYRDGGTEAFF
TRBV12-3/TRBV12-4,TRBJ2-1,CASSGTHTLYYNEQFF
TRBV12-3/TRBV12-4,TRBJ1-3,CASSFLGGNTIYF
TRBV4-3,TRBJ2-3,CASSQFAGEGYTQYF
TRBV24-1,TRBJ2-1,CATSDFRGTGGYNEQFF
TRBV6-1,TRBJ2-7,CASSTYGGGAYEQYF
TRBV20-1,TRBJ1-4,CSAIRGSGEKLFF
TRBV4-3,TRBJ2-5,CASSPKRLAGMGKTQYF
TRBV9,TRBJ2-1,CASSVSGPAGGPYNEQFF
TRBV2,TRBJ1-2,CASTGGLYGYTF
TRBV10-2,TRBJ2-3,CATDDSTDTQYF
TRBV29-1,TRBJ2-7,CSARDPTRSYEQYF
TRBV4-1,TRBJ2-1,CASSSTSGGPMYNEQFF
TRBV14,TRBJ2-5,CASSQERRGLQETQYF
TRBV6-4,TRBJ2-1,CASSKGTSGEQFF
TRBV4-1,TRBJ2-5,CASSPRTSREETQYF
TRBV20-1,TRBJ2-7,CSAKESYEQYF
TRBV5-5,TRBJ2-2,CASSLASGGANGGELFF
TRBV20-1,TRBJ1-1,CSASGRRGTEAFF
TRBV6-2/TRBV6-3,TRBJ2-7,CASSYSETSYSYEQYF
TRBV20-1,TRBJ2-1,CSARPSASEQFF
TRBV20-1,TRBJ1-5,CSAIMGVNQPQHF
TRBV29-1,TRBJ1-2,CSVDSGSGYTF
TRBV7-8,TRBJ2-3,CASSQSQRDTQYF
TRBV6-2/TRBV6-3,TRBJ1-2,CASSPGTGEAYGYTF
TRBV3-1,TRBJ2-4,CASSQDPVLAKNIQYF
TRBV29-1,TRBJ1-4,CSVRGGGGEKLLF
TRBV11-2,TRBJ2-3,CASSSPGKWEPNTDTQYF
TRBV29-1,TRBJ1-1,CSVRPQGNPEAFF
TRBV20-1,TRBJ2-2,CSASEMTLIGELFF
TRBV20-1,TRBJ2-7,CSAADLAGHEQYF
TRBV7-9,TRBJ1-1,CASSTGQGDTEAFF